Listed here are 17 T cell receptor beta chains from one sample, sequenced in a study of cytomegalovirus exposure and HLA in healthy donors. Libraries were prepared by immunoSEQ multiplex PCR; TCRdb keeps only in-frame clonotypes and omits some of them. The sample records approximately 120,000 clones, 89% being singletons. Input material: PBMCs. The source of these receptors is a woman younger than 30 in good health and CMV-seronegative.

CDR3 in amino acids: CASSWGPLRTGELFF. Here the CDR3 DNA reads TGTGCCAGCAGCTGGGGGCCTTTGAGAACCGGGGAGCTGTTTTTT. The rearrangement links TRBV5-5 to TRBJ2-2; perhaps TRBD1 as D (6 bases). Germline V gene sequence: CDR1 SGHKS, CDR2 YYEKEE (reference sequence). CDR3 length: 15 amino acids. Trimming took off 3 bases at V and 5 bases at J, with 14 bases between the two ends. Combining the CDR3 with reference TRBV5-5 and TRBJ2-2 gives the whole variable domain DAGVTQSPTHLIKTRGQQVTLRCSPISGHKSVSWYQQVLGQGPQFIFQYYEKEERGRGNFPDRFSARQFPNYSSELNVNALLLGDSALYLCASSWGPLRTGELFFGEGSRLTVL.

The V call is TRBV14, the J call TRBJ1-2; D perhaps matches TRBD1 (6 bases). The CDR3 is 17 residues long. In germline, CDR1 is SGHDN, CDR2 FVKESK. The V end lost 5 bases, the J end lost 0 bases, and 19 bases lay between the germline ends. CDR3 sequence reads: CASSYVQTGDTNYGYTF. The CDR3 nucleotides read TGTGCCAGCAGCTACGTACAGACAGGCGACACTAACTATGGCTACACCTTC.

The chain combines TRBV5-6 with TRBJ2-7, with a weak D call TRBD2 (5 bases). Trimming took 3 bases from V and 5 from J, leaving 15 bases between them. CDR1 SGHDT and CDR2 YYEEEE come from the germline V gene. This CDR3 spans 14 amino acids. CDR3 residues: CASSSGGPRDEQYF. In nucleotides, the CDR3 is TGTGCCAGCAGCTCCGGAGGACCTCGGGACGAGCAGTACTTC.

The V gene is TRBV28, the J gene TRBJ2-7; TRBD1 aligns across 8 bases. This CDR3 is 19 amino acids long. V lost 8 bases and J lost 3; bases outside the gene matches: 24. CDR1 is MDHEN and CDR2 is SYDVKM in the germline V gene. CDR3 protein: CASSSFGLGDGQGGYEQYF. The CDR3 DNA sequence: TGTGCCAGCTCGTCTTTCGGATTGGGCGATGGACAGGGTGGCTACGAGCAGTACTTC.

The rearrangement links TRBV12-5 to TRBJ2-7; 12 nucleotides match TRBD2. Germline V gene lookup returns CDR1 LGHNT and CDR2 FRNRAP. The CDR3 has 15 amino acids. After removal of 0 bases from V and 5 bases from J, the junction contained 2 bases not matched to a gene. The CDR3 here is CASGLVPSGRDEQYF. The CDR3 bases are TGTGCTAGTGGTTTGGTTCCTAGCGGGAGGGACGAGCAGTACTTC.

This chain connects TRBV6-6 to TRBJ1-5, with a weak D call TRBD1 (5 bases). The CDR3 runs 15 residues. Trimming pared 0 bases from V and 2 bases from J, leaving 8 bases between. Germline V gene data show CDR1 as MNHNY and CDR2 as SVGAGI (reference sequence). CDR3 bases: TGTGCCAGCAGTTACTCAGGGGTTGGCAATCAGCCCCAGCATTTT. Translating gives CASSYSGVGNQPQHF.

This sequence joins TRBV28 and TRBJ1-3; the D is unclear. Trimming removed 1 base from V and 3 bases from J, with 10 bases in between. CDR3 length: 15 amino acids. The V gene's germline CDR1 is MDHEN and CDR2 SYDVKM. The CDR3 protein is CASSLSGSGGNTIYF. CDR3 nucleotide sequence: TGTGCCAGCAGTTTATCGGGGAGCGGTGGAAACACCATATATTTT.

This clone appeared a few times. The chain has TRBV6-4 and TRBJ1-4; D is undetermined. This CDR3 has 14 amino acids. V lost 8 bases and J 5 bases, leaving 15 bases between the germline ends. The V gene's germline CDR1 is MRHNA and CDR2 SNTAGT. The CDR3 here is CASGTGDTNEKLFF. DNA for the CDR3: TGTGCCAGCGGAACCGGGGATACGAATGAAAAACTGTTTTTT.

The V call is TRBV7-2, the J call TRBJ2-3; a weak D match, TRBD1 (6 bases). The CDR3 length is 15 residues. V was pared by 5 bases and J by 4 bases, with 16 bases between. Germline V gene lookup returns CDR1 SGHTA and CDR2 FQGNSA. CDR3 nucleotides: TGTGCCAGCAGCCCCGAAACAGGGTCATCAGATACGCAGTATTTT. Translation gives CASSPETGSSDTQYF.

The rearrangement uses TRBV6-5 and TRBJ2-1; 11 nucleotides agree with TRBD2. Per the germline V gene, CDR1 is MNHEY and CDR2 is SVGAGI. CDR3 length equals 15 residues. V dropped 5 bases and J dropped 6; count of bases not matched to a gene: 6. CDR3 sequence reads: CASSPLAGGLNEQFF. The CDR3 nucleotides are TGTGCCAGCAGTCCGTTAGCGGGAGGGCTCAATGAGCAGTTCTTC.

The chain employs TRBV2 and TRBJ2-7; maybe TRBD2 (5 bases). The germline V and J ends were trimmed by 1 base and 1 base, with 11 bases remaining between them. The CDR3 totals 15 residues. Germline CDR1 is SNHLY and CDR2 is FYNNEI. This chain's CDR3 is CASSEVLGGSYEQYF. CDR3 sequence (DNA): TGTGCCAGCAGTGAAGTCTTGGGCGGGTCCTACGAGCAGTACTTC.

The V and J genes are TRBV5-1 and TRBJ1-4; possible D gene TRBD1, 5 bases. Trimming pared 3 bases from V and 7 bases from J, leaving 16 bases between. Looked up from germline, CDR1 is SGHRS and CDR2 is YFSETQ. The CDR3 is 15 residues long. This CDR3 reads CASSWGGGVAEKLFF. The CDR3 DNA reads TGCGCCAGCAGCTGGGGGGGAGGTGTCGCTGAAAAACTGTTTTTT. The variable domain in full, completed from reference TRBV5-1 and TRBJ1-4, reads KAGVTQTPRYLIKTRGQQVTLSCSPISGHRSVSWYQQTPGQGLQFLFEYFSETQRNKGNFPGRFSGRQFSNSRSEMNVSTLELGDSALYLCASSWGGGVAEKLFFGSGTQLSVL.

V and J are TRBV5-6 and TRBJ2-1, with D possibly being TRBD2 (5 bases). CDR1 and CDR2 (germline): SGHDT, YYEEEE. CDR3 length equals 13 residues. Trimming shortened V by 0 bases and J by 8 bases, and 9 bases separated the two germline ends. For the CDR3, the DNA is TGTGCCAGCAGCTTGGGGAGTAGCGATGAGCAGTTCTTC. Its translation: CASSLGSSDEQFF.

The chain employs TRBV25-1 and TRBJ1-2, with a possible D match to TRBD1 (5 bases). V dropped 3 bases and J dropped 7 bases, with 15 bases sitting between them. CDR3 size: 14 residues. Germline CDR1 and CDR2: MGHDK and SYGVNS. The CDR3 nucleotides read TGTGCCAGCAGTGATTCAGGGTCTGGAAGTGGCTACACCTTC. Its protein is CASSDSGSGSGYTF.

This clone was counted between two and nine times. The chain uses TRBV7-9 and TRBJ2-7; TRBD2 might be the D (7 bases). CDR1 is SEHNR, CDR2 FQNEAQ, per germline (reference sequence). V shed 5 bases and J shed 4 bases, with 12 bases lying between them. The CDR3 spans 13 residues. The CDR3 nucleotides are TGTGCCAGCAGCGTTGGGGGGGCTTACGAGCAGTACTTC. This gives the protein CASSVGGAYEQYF.

This chain uses TRBV9 with TRBJ2-7; D is undetermined. Trimming took 0 bases from V and 2 from J, leaving 9 bases between them. In germline, CDR1 is SGDLS, CDR2 YYNGEE. This CDR3 is built from 14 residues. As DNA, the CDR3 is TGTGCCAGCAGCGTAGGGGCAGGTACCTACGAGCAGTACTTC. Translation gives CASSVGAGTYEQYF.

This clone occurred once. The chain links TRBV4-1 to TRBJ2-5; 9 bases fit TRBD1. Trimming cost V 6 bases and J 5 bases; bases outside gene matches: 7. The CDR3 totals 14 residues. Germline CDR1 MGHRA, CDR2 YSYEKL. This CDR3 is CASRRQGGLETQYF. The CDR3 DNA reads as TGCGCCAGCAGGCGACAGGGGGGGTTGGAGACCCAGTACTTC.